The next 2 T cell receptor beta chains were all read from a single sample in a study of T cells in Graves' hyperthyroidism and ophthalmopathy. RNA transcripts provided the source from which TCR beta CDR3 regions were amplified. With the HTBI primer set, the TCR CDR3 went through a first round of RT-PCR. TCRdb reprocessed the multiplex PCR reads with MiXCR, giving one entry per CDR3 protein. The sample contains over 450,000 distinct CDR3 sequences, under 20% of which appear only once. The specimen sequenced was blood. These receptors were obtained from a woman under 30 with Graves' ophthalmopathy.

This clonotype came up many times. The chain carries TRBV20-1 and TRBJ2-7; 11 nucleotides align to TRBD2. Trimming removed 6 bases from V and 6 bases from J; junction bases left unmatched: 7. This CDR3 is 13 amino acids long. Germline CDR1 and CDR2: DFQATT and SNEGSKA (reference sequence). In nucleotides, the CDR3 is TGCAGTGCCCCCCCAACTAGCGGGAGCGAGCAGTACTTC. Translation gives CSAPPTSGSEQYF.

This clonotype was seen ten or more times. The chain uses TRBV29-1 and TRBJ2-1, with 7 bases fitting TRBD2. Germline CDR1 and CDR2: SQVTM and ANQGSEA. This CDR3 is 14 amino acids long. V lost 7 bases, J lost 8 bases, and 14 bases stayed unmatched. The CDR3 sequence: CSAMTSWDLYEQFF. CDR3 nucleotides: TGCAGCGCAATGACTAGCTGGGACTTATATGAGCAGTTCTTC.